This T cell receptor beta chain stems from a study of T cell changes during pregnancy in multiple sclerosis. The protocol was immunoSEQ multiplex PCR, while the TCRdb copy is restricted to in-frame clones and leaves out a portion. Of tens of thousands of clones listed, 80% to 90% are singletons. CDR1 SGHTA and CDR2 FQGTGA come from the germline V gene. Trimming pared 7 bases from V and 0 bases from J, leaving 13 bases between. CDR3 size: 15 residues. The origin of this receptor is a female donor with multiple sclerosis, enrolled in a pregnancy study. The chain has TRBV7-3 and TRBJ1-5; D may be TRBD1 (6 bases). Sequencing used CD8+ T cells from peripheral blood mononuclear cells, obtained in the second trimester of pregnancy. Here the CDR3 reads CASTVRDNSNQPQHF. The CDR3 coding sequence is TGTGCCAGCACCGTACGGGACAATAGCAATCAGCCCCAGCATTTT.